This T cell receptor (beta chain) is from a study of blood T cell repertoires in COVID-19. Across the whole study: COVID-19 samples collected from the United States, Italy and Spain covered acute and convalescent phases. Sources were T cells, B-cell-depleted T cells, or PBMCs; the material itself was cDNA or gDNA.

The length of the CDR3 is 13 residues. V lost 7 bases and J 6 bases, leaving 14 bases between the germline ends. Germline loops: CDR1 MNHEY, CDR2 SMNVEV (reference sequence). In the original workflow: Estimation of nucleated cell counts relied on the amplification of reference gene primers. TCRdb keeps only in-frame clones here, not all; method: immunoSEQ multiplex PCR. The V and J calls and clone size come from that table; D and trimming were worked out from the DNA. The sample includes roughly 230,000 clones, nearly 90% seen only once; the top ten take under 2.5%. It was during active infection that Seattle patients were enrolled and then longitudinally followed.

Source material: peripheral blood. The chain employs TRBV27 and TRBJ2-3; D is ambiguous. This receptor was taken from a woman between 55 and 75 years old with COVID-19, enrolled during active disease. CDR3 nucleotides: TGTGCCAGCACCCCCCCTGGTCAGGATACGCAGTATTTT. Protein product: CASTPPGQDTQYF.